This T cell receptor (beta chain) was recorded in a study of shared clonotypes between healthy human individuals. The repertoire was sequenced with immunoSEQ multiplex PCR; TCRdb's copy has only in-frame clones and lacks some. The sample lists a few million clones, approximately 96% seen once, with around 0.13% in the top ten. V lost 4 bases to trimming and J lost 1 base, with 7 bases between them. This CDR3 has 12 amino acids. Germline V gives CDR1 GTSNPN, CDR2 SVGIG (reference sequence). A CD45RA+ naive subset and a CD45RA-negative memory subset were split from CD4+ cells. The study's findings and limits: The study generally estimated greater richness for naive than memory subsets. For naive CD4 cells, around 5% of clonotypes were shared across a few donors.

This clone was detected only once. Its specificity is unknown. Other DNA sequences in this specimen translate into the identical CDR3. The origin of this receptor is a man between 18 and 29 years old in good health. The V call is TRBV30, the J call TRBJ1-1; a weak D match, TRBD1 (6 bases). The sample taken for sequencing was naive CD4+ T cells sorted from blood. The subset was: CD45RA+ positively selected. CDR3 DNA: TGTGCCTGGAAGACAGGGAACACTGAAGCTTTCTTT. It is translated as CAWKTGNTEAFF.